What follows is one T cell receptor (beta chain) and its context. There is no known antigen for this receptor. Per-base quality was not reported, and no clone a single base away is much larger than it. The cohort comprised more than 550 healthy bone marrow donors. All cohort members were sampled while nominally healthy, although unrecorded immune exposures were likely present. The donor was CMV seronegative and was included in the group of 352 seronegative cohort members. A peripheral blood sample was provided by each donor, and peripheral blood mononuclear cells were used for TCR beta sequencing. The Qiagen DNeasy Blood Extraction Kit was used to extract genomic DNA from the blood cell samples. The V end loses 0 bases and the J end loses 4 bases, and a stretch of 11 bases separates them. The CDR3 numbers 15 residues from cysteine through phenylalanine. Only the CDR3 DNA is retained, 45 bases long and in frame from the first base. Looking up the germline V gene yields CDR1 ENHRY and CDR2 SYGVKD.

The protocol used for the library was the immunoSEQ multiplex PCR assay. For the multiplex PCR, a mixture combining 60 forward primers for TCR Vbeta segments and 13 reverse primers for TCR Jbeta segments was used. The CDR3 region of rearranged TCR beta genes was amplified from genomic DNA by a multiplex PCR assay. Amplified TCR beta libraries were sequenced as 87-base-pair reads on the Illumina HiSeq System. The authors' pipeline ran thus. A later analysis counted tens of millions of unique TCR beta chains across the approximately 700 repertoires, and roughly 11 million of these chains were shared by at least two donors. To remove PCR and sequencing errors, raw reads were error-corrected and collapsed into unique sequences using a nearest-neighbor algorithm that merged closely related sequences. V, D and J gene segments were assigned by aligning CDR3 sequences to IMGT reference sequences. For a sequence to be retained, a match of at least six nucleotides to both a V gene segment and a J gene segment was required. A rearrangement was called productive if the CDR3 had no stop codons and remained in frame with V and J, and every other rearrangement was called non-productive. Following IMGT convention, CDR3 was defined as the stretch from the second conserved V-encoded cysteine to the conserved J-encoded phenylalanine. The earlier analysis of a few hundred of the donors excluded any sequence lacking an unambiguous match to a single V gene segment. An earlier analysis of 587 of the donors classified V segments as functional when productive rearrangements were above 56.7% and as segregating when the standard deviation between donors was above 5%. A statistical classification framework was developed to diagnose cytomegalovirus status using the catalog of TCR beta chain sequences. In a later analysis, TCR nucleotide sequences were compared against IMGT/GENE-DB human TR gene sequences so that V and J genes could be assigned. A later analysis assigned CDR3 sequences and most-parsimonious VDJ recombination scenarios with the TCRdist pipeline. In a later analysis, every TCR beta chain was defined by the combination of its CDR3 amino acid sequence and its V-gene family, and reads without a unique V-gene family were dropped. As a way to deal with suspected cross-contamination and a sequencing artifact, a later analysis dropped 450 to 600 nucleotide sequences that were highly shared and had low generation probability. For each public chain, a later analysis derived a clonal expansion index from normalized ranks of inferred template counts within each repertoire. In a later analysis, generation probabilities were computed with a VDJ recombination model fitted to out-of-frame rearrangements, and the resulting probabilities were checked against IGoR. In a later analysis, hypergeometric tests were used to score TCR-TCR, TCR-HLA and TCR-CMV co-occurrence, with a repertoire-size bias correction applied to TCR pairs. To estimate false discovery rates, a later analysis permuted the HLA or CMV assignments 20 times. In a later analysis, co-occurring TCRs were grouped using DBSCAN, with TCRdist sequence similarity added in when clustering inside HLA-allele-positive subsets. Repertoires with fewer than 30,000 or more than 120,000 public chains, plus five repertoires with anomalous nucleotide sharing, were excluded from co-occurrence clustering. Drawn from immuneACCESS, this table holds only the in-frame rearrangements with V and J called that TCRdb kept. Clones are partly lost; checked studies trace under half to an unresolved V gene and leave the rest unexplained. The D gene and trimming were derived from the DNA, and the V and J assignments and clone size from that table. Across this sample there are 120,000 to 150,000 clones, with 76% seen only once. The ten top clones hold less than 2% of the sample.

The sample originates from a study of cytomegalovirus exposure and HLA in healthy donors (dated by TCRdb to the late 2010s). Regarding the research as a whole: An earlier analysis of several hundred of the donors reported 250 to 350 Gb of sequence data and about 120 million unique TCR beta sequences obtained from approximately 180 million T cells. Around 330 gigabases of sequencing data and 91 million or so unique TCR sequences made up an early release that covered about 640 HLA-typed donors. Among the roughly 400 genotyped donors, roughly 80% belonged to the genetic ancestry cluster associated with self-reported Caucasian donors. The study was designed to test whether signatures of past pathogen exposure could be identified by cataloging public T cell receptors. The study profiled the T cell repertoires of fewer than 850 subjects by immunosequencing and related them to cytomegalovirus serostatus. Besides the first cohort of 550 to 750 subjects, a separate validation cohort made up of 120 different subjects was used. The study combined high-throughput TCR immunosequencing, statistical association of individual TCRs with disease status, and machine learning to predict cytomegalovirus infection status. A later analysis re-examined previously published TCR beta repertoires from 500 to 700 donors and added high-resolution HLA genotyping to investigate patterns of TCR occurrence. In the later analysis, no new phenotypic data were used to find candidate immune exposures; instead, reliance was placed on TCR beta sequences and their occurrence across donors. In an earlier analysis of several hundred of the donors, high-throughput TCR beta sequencing was used to judge whether each TCR beta V gene segment behaved as functional or pseudogenic. Alongside the repertoire data, information on donor age, sex, ethnicity and CMV serostatus was compiled. A later genetic analysis took genome-wide SNP genotypes for about 60% of the roughly 670 donors and used that subset as a discovery cohort. All discovery cohort repertoires had been generated on a single sequencing platform. Both class I and class II loci were covered by HLA typing, at four-digit resolution. Typing coverage varied by locus: roughly 620-640 donors for A, B, C, DRB1 and DQB1; approximately 520 for DQA1; some 610 for DPA1; roughly 450 for DPB1. Because of strong linkage in the cohort, four or five DR-DQ haplotypes were treated as single units for association and clustering. Across 398 genotyped donors of the cohort, an average of approximately 240,000 unique TCR beta nucleotide sequences per donor were sequenced, and roughly 18% of those sequences were non-productive. Overall results and qualifications from the work: Three of the identified cytomegalovirus-associated TCR beta chains were confirmed in vitro to be specific for cytomegalovirus antigens. In the study, about 150 TCR beta chains were listed as associated with cytomegalovirus. In a later analysis, HLA-associated TCR beta chains showed more clonal expansion and lower generation probabilities than non-associated chains that were equally common. In a later analysis, several top co-occurrence clusters were reported to appear linked to parvovirus B19, influenza, CMV and Epstein-Barr virus. An association between a missense DCLRE1C variant and V-gene and J-gene trimming of TCR beta chains was found in a later genetic analysis and replicated in an independent cohort. A further reported finding was that TCR beta sequences accurately predicted the HLA-A and HLA-B alleles for most subjects in the first cohort. The only immune exposure information available for the cohort was CMV serostatus. Linkage disequilibrium might explain the correlated functional status among segregating V segments, but an unknown experimental factor could not be ruled out. Some 15 rarely observed V segments, including chromosome 9 orphons, were excluded from the earlier analysis of approximately 600 of the donors because counts were too low. At a false discovery rate of 0.05, a later analysis linked 15,000 to 20,000 TCR beta sequences to specific HLA alleles. The classifier was reported to diagnose cytomegalovirus status with high specificity and sensitivity in both the original cohort and the validation cohort. Across donors, most TCR sequences were observed very rarely, whereas some public TCRs were present in many individuals. A later genetic analysis reported fewer N-insertions in productive TCRs among donors in an Asian-associated ancestry cluster than the roughly 700-donor mean. This cohort had only TCR beta chains sequenced, and the lack of alpha or paired-chain data limited which features could be detected. Some IMGT-functional V segments, including TRBV6-2 and TRBV6-3, could not be told apart with the 87-base-pair reads, so those segments were excluded. According to a later analysis, TCR association rates differed among HLA loci, with DRB1 alleles showing the most associated TCRs and HLA-C alleles showing the fewest. Broadly in line with IMGT annotations, most TCR beta V segments showed up in productive rearrangements about 87% or about 30% of the time in an earlier analysis of 587 of the donors. Most CMV-associated TCR beta chains appeared to be HLA-restricted in a later analysis, and the HLA associations seemed to be driven largely by CMV exposure. Because some donors lacked HLA typing at each locus, the association tests relied only on the typed subset. When HLA alleles, especially DR and DQ, strongly co-occurred, TCR associations were difficult to assign to individual alleles. The presence/absence analyses assumed that sequencing depth was roughly uniform across donors, and that assumption may not be true. According to the authors, the approach could potentially be generalized to other disease states and immunological phenotypes. The sequencing pipeline was judged likely to have produced a cluster of highly shared sequence variants as a technical artifact.

The sequencing input was PBMCs. In this chain, TRBV10-3 is recombined with TRBJ2-3; possibly the D gene is TRBD1, per 5 matching bases. This TCR derives from a man aged 40-55 years in good health and CMV-seronegative. The sequenced DNA: TGTGCCATCAGTGAGTCGTGGGGCAAGGCAGATACGCAGTATTTT. Translated, this is CAISESWGKADTQYF.